The source of this T cell receptor beta chain is a study of response to subunit inactivated influenza vaccine. TCRdb reprocessed the RT-PCR reads via MiXCR and lists one record per CDR3 protein. The sample contains some 480,000 distinct CDR3 sequences, approximately 11% of which appear only once. General study points: That few new T cells are recruited by each seasonal influenza vaccination was the authors' suggestion.

From germline, CDR1 is LGHDT and CDR2 YNNKEL (reference sequence). This CDR3 comprises 16 residues. Trimming cost V 1 base and J 4 bases, with 16 bases left between them. This clonotype was seen a few times. The antigen remains undetermined. The receptor comes from a middle-aged man who received an inactivated influenza vaccine. This chain uses TRBV3-1 with TRBJ2-5, with a weak D call TRBD1 (5 bases). The source was PBMCs from blood, collected 40 to 50 days after vaccination. The CDR3 region is CASSQGPGSSAETQYF. The DNA for the CDR3 is TGTGCCAGCAGCCAAGGCCCAGGGTCCTCAGCAGAGACCCAGTACTTC.